The 8 T cell receptor beta chains below all came from one sample that was sequenced in a study of blood T cell repertoires in COVID-19 (dated by TCRdb to about 2020). The method behind the library was the immunoSEQ multiplex PCR assay. Not all clones reach the TCRdb copy of this immuneACCESS table, which keeps in-frame sequences only. Checked studies attribute under half of the gap to unresolved V genes and leave the rest unexplained. The sample records under 300,000 clones, approximately 82% of which are singletons. The ten largest clones represent about 4.9% of the sample. Sequencing was done on a sample of peripheral blood. The origin of the receptors is a man in his fifties or sixties who had recovered from COVID-19.

The rearrangement uses TRBV13 and TRBJ2-7; 11 positions agree with TRBD2. The V and J ends lost 5 bases and 3 bases, in that order; junction bases with no gene match: 6. The length of the CDR3 is 15 residues. Per germline, CDR1 PRHDT and CDR2 FYEKMQ (reference sequence). The CDR3 bases are TGTGCCAGCAGCCCGGGACTAGCGGAAATCTACGAGCAGTACTTC. Its translation is CASSPGLAEIYEQYF.

The chain employs TRBV5-1 and TRBJ1-4; D perhaps matches TRBD1 (6 bases). The CDR3 has 15 residues. The germline V gene has CDR1 SGHRS and CDR2 YFSETQ. Trimming removed 0 bases at V and 8 bases at J, with 14 bases between. CDR3 DNA sequence: TGCGCCAGCAGCTTGGCCGGGGCAGGGGACGAAAAACTGTTTTTT. Protein sequence: CASSLAGAGDEKLFF. The complete variable domain, with remaining parts taken from reference TRBV5-1 and TRBJ1-4, reads KAGVTQTPRYLIKTRGQQVTLSCSPISGHRSVSWYQQTPGQGLQFLFEYFSETQRNKGNFPGRFSGRQFSNSRSEMNVSTLELGDSALYLCASSLAGAGDEKLFFGSGTQLSVL.

This chain connects TRBV13 to TRBJ1-1; D is undetermined. V dropped 0 bases and J dropped 2 bases, with 7 bases sitting between them. Germline V CDR1 and CDR2: PRHDT, FYEKMQ (reference sequence). The CDR3 is 14 residues long. The CDR3 spells CASSLGITNTEAFF. CDR3 in DNA: TGTGCCAGCAGCTTAGGCATCACTAACACTGAAGCTTTCTTT.

In the case of this clone: Other nucleotide sequences from this sample produce the same CDR3. The gene calls are TRBV18 and TRBJ1-2; 7 bases are shared with TRBD1. Germline CDR1 KGHSH, CDR2 LQKENI. The ends lost 6 bases at V and 3 bases at J; junction bases unmatched: 4. This CDR3 region has 13 residues. CDR3 protein: CASSLDRDYGYTF. The CDR3, as DNA: TGTGCCAGCTCCCTCGACAGGGACTATGGCTACACCTTC.

The chain employs TRBV5-8 and TRBJ1-5; no clear D. The germline gives CDR1 SGHTS, CDR2 YDEGEE. The CDR3 extends over 13 amino acids. Trimming cost V 0 bases and J 4 bases, with 5 bases left between them. CDR3 sequence: CASSLARNQPQHF. The CDR3 nucleotides are TGTGCCAGCAGCTTGGCGCGTAATCAGCCCCAGCATTTT.

The CDR3 nucleotides read TGTGCCAGCAGCTCATCGGGGGGTAACACCATATATTTT. It is translated as CASSSSGGNTIYF. The chain carries TRBV11-2 and TRBJ1-3, with D perhaps matching TRBD1 (5 bases). Germline values: CDR1 SGHAT, CDR2 FQNNGV. Trimming cost V 4 bases and J 7 bases, with 11 bases left between them. CDR3 length: 13 amino acids.

A word on this clone: This CDR3 is also generated by other DNA sequences in the sample. The genes are TRBV2 and TRBJ2-5; 7 nucleotides align to TRBD1. This CDR3 is 13 amino acids long. Germline V CDR1 and CDR2: SNHLY, FYNNEI. Trimming took 5 bases from V and 1 from J; bases not matched to a gene: 1. The CDR3 region has the DNA TGTGCCAGCAGTAGGGACAGCCAAGAGACCCAGTACTTC. This translates into CASSRDSQETQYF. Full variable domain (remainder filled in from reference TRBV2 and TRBJ2-5): EPEVTQTPSHQVTQMGQEVILRCVPISNHLYFYWYRQILGQKVEFLVSFYNNEISEKSEIFDDQFSVERPDGSNFTLKIRSTKLEDSAMYFCASSRDSQETQYFGPGTRLLVL.

A single count supports this clone. The chain uses TRBV5-1 and TRBJ2-2, with 11 positions matching TRBD2. Trimming took 4 bases from V and 2 from J; bases not matched to a gene: 7. The CDR3 runs 17 residues. Germline V lookup: CDR1 SGHRS, CDR2 YFSETQ. CDR3 loop: CASSPLAGGINTGELFF. CDR3 nucleotides: TGCGCCAGCAGCCCCCTAGCGGGGGGAATTAACACCGGGGAGCTGTTTTTT.